The T cell receptor beta chain under discussion was sequenced for a study of T cells in Graves' hyperthyroidism and ophthalmopathy. Study-wide context: Peripheral blood specimens were obtained at initial diagnosis, prior to any treatment. Overall study results and limits: Expanded thyroid clonotypes (above 0.001) were mostly also found in blood. It was a median approximately six months before onset that the model predicted ophthalmopathy.

In regard to this clonotype: What it recognizes is unknown.

Germline values: CDR1 SGDLS, CDR2 YYNGEE. Trimming took 4 bases from V and 3 from J, leaving 14 bases between them. CDR3 length: 15 residues. Thyroid ultrasound and orbital computed tomography, with clinical symptoms and serum thyroxine and TRAb, informed diagnoses. The TCR beta CDR3 regions underwent amplification using RNA transcripts as the source. A first-round RT-PCR of the TCR CDR3 used the HTBI primer set. TCRdb reprocessed the multiplex PCR reads via MiXCR and lists one record per CDR3 protein. The data contain approximately 620,000 distinct CDR3 sequences, around 14% of them seen just once; the ten biggest clones take up under 7%.

This receptor was taken from a woman aged 25-40 years with Graves' hyperthyroidism that later progressed to Graves' ophthalmopathy. The V call is TRBV9, the J call TRBJ1-3; perhaps TRBD1 as D (6 bases). Sequenced material: blood. CDR3 DNA sequence: TGTGCCAGCAGCAGTCTACAGGGCTTTGGAAACACCATATATTTT. Translation: CASSSLQGFGNTIYF.